This T cell receptor beta chain comes out of a study of regulatory T cells in long-lasting Graves disease. Study-wide findings and caveats: Persistent disease preferred TRBV28, TRBJ1-2 and TRBJ2-5.

Germline V gives CDR1 DFQATT, CDR2 SNEGSKA (reference sequence). This CDR3 contains 13 residues. V lost 6 bases and J lost 7, with 15 bases in between. This clonotype was detected only a few times. Its target is not known. Arm-PCR of CDR3 regions and iRepertoire HTBI primers were the basis on which TCR beta libraries were built. One entry per CDR3 protein results from TCRdb running MiXCR on the multiplex PCR reads. This table holds around 450,000 distinct CDR3 sequences, roughly 21% found once. The time point is: persistent/refractory GD, antithyroid drugs over 5 years with positive TRAb. Researchers made the TCR library from RNA that was extracted from PBMCs.

The clonotype comes from a female donor with Graves disease. The material sequenced was peripheral blood mononuclear cells (PBMCs), taken when the disease was refractory, from a patient treated with antithyroid drugs. This chain links TRBV20-1 with TRBJ1-4, with D possibly being TRBD1 (5 bases). The CDR3 coding sequence is TGCAGTGCGACGGGCTCCGGGGGTGAAAAACTGTTTTTT. This encodes CSATGSGGEKLFF.